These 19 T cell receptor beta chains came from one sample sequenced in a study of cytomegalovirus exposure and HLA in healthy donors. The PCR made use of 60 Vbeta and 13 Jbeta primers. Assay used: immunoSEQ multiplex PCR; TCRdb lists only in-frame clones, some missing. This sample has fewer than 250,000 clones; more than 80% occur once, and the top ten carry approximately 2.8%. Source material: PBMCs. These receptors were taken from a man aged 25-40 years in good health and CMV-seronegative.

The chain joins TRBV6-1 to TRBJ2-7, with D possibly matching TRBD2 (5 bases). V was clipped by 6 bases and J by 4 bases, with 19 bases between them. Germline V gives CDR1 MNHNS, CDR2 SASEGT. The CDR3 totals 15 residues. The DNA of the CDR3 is TGTGCCAGCAGGAAAGCCGGGGAATCCTCGTACGAGCAGTACTTC. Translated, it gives CASRKAGESSYEQYF.

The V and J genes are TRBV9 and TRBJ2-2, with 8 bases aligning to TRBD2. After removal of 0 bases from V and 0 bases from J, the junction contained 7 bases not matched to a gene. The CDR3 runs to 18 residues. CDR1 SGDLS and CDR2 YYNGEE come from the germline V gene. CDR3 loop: CASSVANSGETNTGELFF. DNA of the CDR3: TGTGCCAGCAGCGTAGCTAATAGCGGGGAGACGAACACCGGGGAGCTGTTTTTT.

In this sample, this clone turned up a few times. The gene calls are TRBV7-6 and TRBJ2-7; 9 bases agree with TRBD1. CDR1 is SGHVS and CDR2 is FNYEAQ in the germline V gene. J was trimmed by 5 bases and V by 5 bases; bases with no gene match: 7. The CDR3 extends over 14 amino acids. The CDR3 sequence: CASSPGQGTDEQYF. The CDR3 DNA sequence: TGTGCCAGCAGCCCGGGACAGGGTACTGACGAGCAGTACTTC.

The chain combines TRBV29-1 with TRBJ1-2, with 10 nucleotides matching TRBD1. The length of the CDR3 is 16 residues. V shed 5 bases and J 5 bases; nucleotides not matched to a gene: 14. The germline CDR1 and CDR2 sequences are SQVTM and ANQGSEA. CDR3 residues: CSVLPGGQGRSYGYTF. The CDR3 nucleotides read TGCAGCGTTCTGCCGGGGGGACAGGGGAGATCTTATGGCTACACCTTC.

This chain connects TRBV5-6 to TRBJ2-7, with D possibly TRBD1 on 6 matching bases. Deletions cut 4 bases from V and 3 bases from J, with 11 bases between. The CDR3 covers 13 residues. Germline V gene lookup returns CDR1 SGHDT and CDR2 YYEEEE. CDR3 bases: TGTGCCAGCAGCACCGGGACACTCTACGAGCAGTACTTC. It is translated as CASSTGTLYEQYF.

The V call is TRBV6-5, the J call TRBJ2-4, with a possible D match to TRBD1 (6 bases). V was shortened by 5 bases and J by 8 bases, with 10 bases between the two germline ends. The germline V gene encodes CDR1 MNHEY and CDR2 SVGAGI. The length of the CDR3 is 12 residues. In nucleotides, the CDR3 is TGTGCCAGCAGTGAATACAGGGACATTCAGTACTTC. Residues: CASSEYRDIQYF.

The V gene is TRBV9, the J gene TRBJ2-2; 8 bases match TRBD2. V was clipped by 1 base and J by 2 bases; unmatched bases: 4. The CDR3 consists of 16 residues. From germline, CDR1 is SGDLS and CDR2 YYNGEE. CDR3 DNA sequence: TGTGCCAGCAGCGTACTGGCGGGGGGCAACACCGGGGAGCTGTTTTTT. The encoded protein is CASSVLAGGNTGELFF.

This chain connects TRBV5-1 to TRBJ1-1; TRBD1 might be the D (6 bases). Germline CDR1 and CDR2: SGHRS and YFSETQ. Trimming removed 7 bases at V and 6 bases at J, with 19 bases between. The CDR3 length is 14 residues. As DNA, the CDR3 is TGCGCCAGCCGTTTAACACAGGGTTACCCTGAAGCTTTCTTT. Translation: CASRLTQGYPEAFF.

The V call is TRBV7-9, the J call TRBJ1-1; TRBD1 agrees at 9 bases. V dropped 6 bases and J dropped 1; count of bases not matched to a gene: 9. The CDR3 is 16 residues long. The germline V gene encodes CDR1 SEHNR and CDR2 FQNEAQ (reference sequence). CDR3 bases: TGTGCCAGCAGTTATCGACAGGGGGTTACGAACACTGAAGCTTTCTTT. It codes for CASSYRQGVTNTEAFF.

The CDR3 spells CASSLDRAGLGYTF. As DNA, the CDR3 is TGTGCCAGCAGTTTAGATAGGGCTGGACTTGGCTACACCTTC. The chain uses TRBV28 and TRBJ1-2; D is unresolved. CDR1 is MDHEN and CDR2 is SYDVKM in the germline V gene. Trimming removed 2 bases at V and 7 bases at J, with 14 bases between. CDR3 length: 14 amino acids.

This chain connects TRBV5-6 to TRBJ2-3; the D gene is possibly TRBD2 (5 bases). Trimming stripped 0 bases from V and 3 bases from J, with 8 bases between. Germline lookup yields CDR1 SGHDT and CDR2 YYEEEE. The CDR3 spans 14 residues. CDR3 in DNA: TGTGCCAGCAGCTTGGACCTAGCTACAGATACGCAGTATTTT. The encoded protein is CASSLDLATDTQYF.

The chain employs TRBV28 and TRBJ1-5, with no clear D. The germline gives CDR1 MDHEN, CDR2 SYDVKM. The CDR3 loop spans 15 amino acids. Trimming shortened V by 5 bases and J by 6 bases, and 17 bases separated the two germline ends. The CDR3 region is CASSPIGPGSQPQHF. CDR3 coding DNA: TGTGCCAGCAGTCCAATCGGCCCGGGGAGTCAGCCCCAGCATTTT.

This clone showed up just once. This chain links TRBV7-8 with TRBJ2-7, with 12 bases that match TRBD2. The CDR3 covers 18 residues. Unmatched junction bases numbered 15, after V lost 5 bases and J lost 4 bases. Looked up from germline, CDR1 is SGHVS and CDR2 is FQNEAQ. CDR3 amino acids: CASSPALSSGGVFYEQYF. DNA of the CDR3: TGTGCCAGCAGCCCTGCCCTTTCTAGCGGGGGGGTTTTTTACGAGCAGTACTTC.

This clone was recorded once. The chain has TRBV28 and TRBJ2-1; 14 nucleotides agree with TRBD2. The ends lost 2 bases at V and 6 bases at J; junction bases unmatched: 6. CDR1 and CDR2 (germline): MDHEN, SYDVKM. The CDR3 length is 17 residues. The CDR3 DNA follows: TGTGCCAGCAGTTTAGGGACTAGCGGGGGATACGGCAATGAGCAGTTCTTC. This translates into CASSLGTSGGYGNEQFF.

CDR3 residues: CASSLHQGGTLPDGYTF. The CDR3 bases are TGCGCCAGCAGCCTACATCAAGGGGGCACCCTCCCAGATGGCTACACCTTC. The chain uses TRBV5-1 and TRBJ1-2; TRBD1 aligns across 7 bases. The CDR3 extends over 17 amino acids. The V segment lost 4 bases and the J segment 6 bases; nucleotides outside the gene matches: 18. CDR1 and CDR2 from the germline V gene are SGHRS and YFSETQ.

The CDR3 sequence: CASSPTTGDTQYF. The CDR3 DNA sequence: TGTGCCAGCTCACCTACCACCGGGGATACGCAGTATTTT. This chain connects TRBV18 to TRBJ2-3; no clear D. Germline CDR1 is KGHSH and CDR2 is LQKENI. This CDR3 spans 13 amino acids. The germline V and J ends were trimmed by 3 bases and 6 bases, with 10 bases remaining between them.

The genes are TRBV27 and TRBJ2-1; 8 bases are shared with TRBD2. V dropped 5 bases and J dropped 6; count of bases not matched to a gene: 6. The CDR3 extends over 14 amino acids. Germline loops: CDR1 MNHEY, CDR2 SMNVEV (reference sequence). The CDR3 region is CASSPTAGVNEQFF. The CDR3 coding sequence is TGTGCCAGCAGTCCGACAGCGGGAGTCAATGAGCAGTTCTTC.

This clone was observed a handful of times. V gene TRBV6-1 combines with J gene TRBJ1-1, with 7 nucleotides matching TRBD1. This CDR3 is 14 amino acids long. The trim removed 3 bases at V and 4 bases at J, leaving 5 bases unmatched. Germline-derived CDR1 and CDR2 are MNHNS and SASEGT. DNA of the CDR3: TGTGCCAGCAGTGAGGGCAGGGGGGTCACTGAAGCTTTCTTT. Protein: CASSEGRGVTEAFF.

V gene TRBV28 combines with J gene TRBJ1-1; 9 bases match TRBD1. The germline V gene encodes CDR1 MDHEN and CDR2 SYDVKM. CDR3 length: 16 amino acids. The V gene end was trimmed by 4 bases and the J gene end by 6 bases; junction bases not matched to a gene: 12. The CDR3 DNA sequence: TGTGCCAGCAGTTCCTACTCACAGGGGGCGCGCGCTGAAGCTTTCTTT. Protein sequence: CASSSYSQGARAEAFF.